Listed here are 21 T cell receptor beta chains from one sample, sequenced in a study of shared clonotypes between healthy human individuals. Clones were read by immunoSEQ multiplex PCR, and TCRdb kept only the in-frame ones, dropping some. The sample holds 2 million to 2.5 million clones, about nine tenths seen once. Input material: naive CD4+ T cells from PBMCs. Subset described: CD45RA+ positively selected. These TCRs come from a man aged 18 to 35 in good health. Some clones in this sample may be carry-over from other donors' samples.

The chain employs TRBV19 and TRBJ1-5; D is possibly TRBD1 (5 bases). V was cut by 5 bases and J by 4 bases, with 15 bases left in between. The CDR3 consists of 15 residues. CDR1 is LNHDA, CDR2 SQIVND, per germline (reference sequence). The CDR3 DNA follows: TGTGCCAGTAGTGACTCGACAGTAAGGAATCAGCCCCAGCATTTT. Its protein product is CASSDSTVRNQPQHF.

The CDR3 reads CASSLGRGTTGNEQYF. CDR3 DNA sequence: TGTGCCAGCAGCTTAGGCCGGGGTACAACGGGAAACGAGCAGTACTTC. The chain links TRBV7-3 to TRBJ2-7; possible D gene TRBD2, 5 bases. Trimming pared 2 bases from V and 5 bases from J, leaving 19 bases between. This CDR3 comprises 16 residues. Germline V gene lookup returns CDR1 SGHTA and CDR2 FQGTGA.

Here the CDR3 reads CASSIEGQANTGELFF. In nucleotides, the CDR3 is TGCGCCAGCAGCATAGAGGGACAGGCGAACACCGGGGAGCTGTTTTTT. The chain combines TRBV5-1 with TRBJ2-2; 8 bases agree with TRBD1. The junction had 5 bases not matched to a gene; V was cut back by 4 bases and J by 0 bases. The CDR3 length is 16 residues. Per germline, CDR1 SGHRS and CDR2 YFSETQ. The complete variable domain, with remaining parts taken from reference TRBV5-1 and TRBJ2-2, reads KAGVTQTPRYLIKTRGQQVTLSCSPISGHRSVSWYQQTPGQGLQFLFEYFSETQRNKGNFPGRFSGRQFSNSRSEMNVSTLELGDSALYLCASSIEGQANTGELFFGEGSRLTVL.

The chain uses TRBV11-2 and TRBJ1-4, with D unresolved. The V gene's germline CDR1 is SGHAT and CDR2 FQNNGV. V was pared by 0 bases and J by 7 bases, with 9 bases between. The CDR3 covers 14 residues. This CDR3 is CASSLDPALEKLFF. As DNA, the CDR3 is TGTGCCAGCAGCTTAGACCCCGCCCTTGAAAAACTGTTTTTT. The full variable domain, its missing parts supplied by reference TRBV11-2 and TRBJ1-4, is EAGVAQSPRYKIIEKRQSVAFWCNPISGHATLYWYQQILGQGPKLLIQFQNNGVVDDSQLPKDRFSAERLKGVDSTLKIQPAKLEDSAVYLCASSLDPALEKLFFGSGTQLSVL.

The V call is TRBV5-6, the J call TRBJ1-2, with D unresolved. This CDR3 is 14 amino acids long. Trimming stripped 1 base from V and 2 bases from J, with 9 bases between. In germline, CDR1 is SGHDT, CDR2 YYEEEE. The CDR3 here is CASSLRENNYGYTF. For the CDR3, the DNA is TGTGCCAGCAGCTTGAGGGAGAACAACTATGGCTACACCTTC. Variable domain in full (rest from reference TRBV5-6 and TRBJ1-2): DAGVTQSPTHLIKTRGQQVTLRCSPKSGHDTVSWYQQALGQGPQFIFQYYEEEERQRGNFPDRFSGHQFPNYSSELNVNALLLGDSALYLCASSLRENNYGYTFGSGTRLTVV.

The chain has TRBV5-1 and TRBJ2-7; possibly TRBD2 for D (5 bases). CDR1 and CDR2 (germline): SGHRS, YFSETQ. V gave up 2 bases and J gave up 6 bases, with 12 bases separating them. This CDR3 spans 13 amino acids. The CDR3 coding sequence is TGCGCCAGCAGCTTTGGGGAGACCAGCGAGCAGTACTTC. Its translation: CASSFGETSEQYF.

For this clone: Other nucleotide sequences in the sample specify the same CDR3. The rearrangement joins TRBV5-4 to TRBJ1-3, with no clear D. The CDR3 contains 14 residues. The germline V gene has CDR1 SGHNT and CDR2 YYREEE (reference sequence). Trimming shortened V by 4 bases and J by 0 bases, and 8 bases separated the two germline ends. The chain's CDR3 is CASSPTGSGNTIYF. CDR3 bases: TGTGCCAGCAGCCCAACCGGCTCTGGAAACACCATATATTTT.

This chain connects TRBV6-1 to TRBJ2-3; TRBD2 matches at 7 bases. This CDR3 comprises 17 residues. CDR1 MNHNS and CDR2 SASEGT come from the germline V gene. Trimming cost V 4 bases and J 0 bases; bases outside gene matches: 10. CDR3 amino acids: CASSASTSQASTDTQYF. CDR3 DNA sequence: TGTGCCAGCAGTGCTTCGACTAGCCAAGCTAGCACAGATACGCAGTATTTT.

The genes are TRBV29-1 and TRBJ2-2; 9 nucleotides match TRBD2. CDR3 size: 16 residues. CDR1 is SQVTM, CDR2 ANQGSEA, per germline. The J segment lost 7 bases and the V segment lost 7 bases, leaving 16 bases of the junction unmatched. CDR3: CSGAVKAGGSIGELFF. For the CDR3, the DNA is TGCAGCGGGGCGGTAAAGGCGGGAGGGTCTATCGGGGAGCTGTTTTTT.

The chain is built from TRBV4-1 and TRBJ1-4; D gene ambiguous. The CDR3 covers 22 residues. Looked up from germline, CDR1 is MGHRA and CDR2 is YSYEKL. Trimming pared 1 base from V and 3 bases from J, leaving 30 bases between. CDR3 residues: CASSQALSPGLLGRASNEKLFF. Written as DNA, the CDR3 is TGCGCCAGCAGCCAAGCTTTAAGCCCCGGGCTTTTAGGCAGAGCCTCTAATGAAAAACTGTTTTTT.

This chain links TRBV28 with TRBJ2-7, with D uncertain. Germline V gene sequence: CDR1 MDHEN, CDR2 SYDVKM. Trimming shortened V by 4 bases and J by 12 bases, and 19 bases separated the two germline ends. The CDR3 has 13 residues. The CDR3 nucleotides read TGTGCCAGCAGTTCGCCCGGGTCGGCACGGGCGTACTTC. Translated: CASSSPGSARAYF.

The chain links TRBV27 to TRBJ1-5, with D hard to call. Trimming removed 5 bases from V and 0 bases from J, with 11 bases in between. CDR1 is MNHEY, CDR2 SMNVEV, per germline (reference sequence). CDR3 length: 15 amino acids. The CDR3 sequence is CASSPTTFSNQPQHF. The CDR3 nucleotides read TGTGCCAGCAGTCCTACCACGTTTAGCAATCAGCCCCAGCATTTT.

J is TRBJ2-7 and V is TRBV7-6; perhaps TRBD1 as D (5 bases). CDR3 size: 13 residues. CDR1 SGHVS and CDR2 FNYEAQ come from the germline V gene. The V and J ends lost 2 bases and 8 bases respectively, with 13 bases between them. The CDR3 loop reads CASSLRQNGQQYF. Here the CDR3 DNA reads TGTGCCAGCAGCTTACGACAGAACGGGCAGCAGTACTTC.

V gene TRBV5-1 combines with J gene TRBJ1-1; maybe TRBD1 (6 bases). The V end was cut by 4 bases, the J end by 3 bases, with 16 bases between. The CDR3 is made up of 15 amino acids. Germline assignment: CDR1 SGHRS and CDR2 YFSETQ. CDR3 DNA: TGCGCCAGCAGCCGCGACATGGGGGCGGACACTGAAGCTTTCTTT. Residues: CASSRDMGADTEAFF. The variable domain in full, with the rest retrieved from reference TRBV5-1 and TRBJ1-1, is KAGVTQTPRYLIKTRGQQVTLSCSPISGHRSVSWYQQTPGQGLQFLFEYFSETQRNKGNFPGRFSGRQFSNSRSEMNVSTLELGDSALYLCASSRDMGADTEAFFGQGTRLTVV.

The chain recombines TRBV9 with TRBJ2-1, with a weak D call TRBD1 (6 bases). V shed 2 bases and J shed 9 bases, with 15 bases lying between them. The germline V gene encodes CDR1 SGDLS and CDR2 YYNGEE. The CDR3 loop spans 14 amino acids. The CDR3 sequence: CASSVSRQAGEQFF. The CDR3 bases are TGTGCCAGCAGCGTGAGCCGACAGGCAGGTGAGCAGTTCTTC.

The chain has TRBV9 and TRBJ1-3; D is uncertain. This CDR3 has 15 amino acids. Germline lookup yields CDR1 SGDLS and CDR2 YYNGEE. The V and J ends lost 1 base and 1 base respectively, with 9 bases between them. This CDR3 reads CASSVSGISGNTIYF. In nucleotides, the CDR3 is TGTGCCAGCAGCGTAAGTGGCATATCTGGAAACACCATATATTTT.

The chain couples TRBV11-3 to TRBJ2-1; the D is unclear. Germline loops: CDR1 SGHNT, CDR2 YENEEA. The CDR3 loop spans 14 amino acids. V lost 0 bases to trimming and J lost 4 bases, with 7 bases between them. Written as DNA, the CDR3 is TGTGCCAGCAGCTTAGATCGGGCATACAATGAGCAGTTCTTC. As protein: CASSLDRAYNEQFF.

V gene TRBV28 combines with J gene TRBJ2-2; 9 bases line up with TRBD1. Losses at the gene ends were 7 bases for V and 2 bases for J; bases not matched to a gene: 8. Per the germline V gene, CDR1 is MDHEN and CDR2 is SYDVKM. The CDR3 is made up of 16 amino acids. The CDR3 sequence: CASTSWDRANTGELFF. DNA for the CDR3: TGTGCCAGCACATCTTGGGACAGGGCCAACACCGGGGAGCTGTTTTTT.

This sequence joins TRBV27 and TRBJ1-6; TRBD1 is a possible D gene (6 bases). V was clipped by 0 bases and J by 10 bases, with 19 bases between them. This CDR3 is 17 amino acids long. Germline V gene data show CDR1 as MNHEY and CDR2 as SMNVEV (reference sequence). The CDR3: CASSLSSVSRGGSPLHF. The CDR3 nucleotides are TGTGCCAGCAGTTTATCGTCGGTCAGCAGGGGAGGATCACCCCTCCACTTT.

V gene TRBV18 combines with J gene TRBJ2-7; TRBD2 matches at 14 bases. This CDR3 is 17 amino acids long. The V gene end was trimmed by 6 bases and the J gene end by 1 base; junction bases not matched to a gene: 8. The V gene's germline CDR1 is KGHSH and CDR2 LQKENI. DNA for the CDR3: TGTGCCAGCTCCCAGGGACTAGCGGGAGCGGGATCCTACGAGCAGTACTTC. It encodes CASSQGLAGAGSYEQYF. Full variable domain (rest looked up from reference TRBV18 and TRBJ2-7): NAGVMQNPRHLVRRRGQEARLRCSPMKGHSHVYWYRQLPEEGLKFMVYLQKENIIDESGMPKERFSAEFPKEGPSILRIQQVVRGDSAAYFCASSQGLAGAGSYEQYFGPGTRLTVT.

CDR3 in amino acids: CASIDRDSPLHF. DNA of the CDR3: TGTGCCAGCATTGACAGGGATTCACCCCTCCACTTT. The chain is built from TRBV6-9 and TRBJ1-6, with 7 bases that match TRBD1. V shed 7 bases and J 8 bases; nucleotides not matched to a gene: 2. Looked up from germline, CDR1 is MNHGY and CDR2 is SVAAGI. The CDR3 length is 12 residues.